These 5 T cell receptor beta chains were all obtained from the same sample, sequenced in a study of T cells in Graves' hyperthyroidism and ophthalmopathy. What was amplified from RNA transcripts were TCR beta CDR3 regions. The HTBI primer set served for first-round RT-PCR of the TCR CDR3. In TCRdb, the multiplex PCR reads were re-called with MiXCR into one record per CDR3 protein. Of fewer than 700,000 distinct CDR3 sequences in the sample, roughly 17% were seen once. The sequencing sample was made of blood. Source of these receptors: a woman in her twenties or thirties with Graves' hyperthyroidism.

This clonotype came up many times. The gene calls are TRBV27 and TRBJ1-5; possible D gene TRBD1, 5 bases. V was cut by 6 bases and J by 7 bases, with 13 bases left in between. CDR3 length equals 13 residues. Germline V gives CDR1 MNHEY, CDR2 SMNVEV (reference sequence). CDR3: CASSQQGGQPQHF. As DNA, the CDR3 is TGTGCCAGCAGCCAGCAGGGTGGACAGCCCCAGCATTTT.

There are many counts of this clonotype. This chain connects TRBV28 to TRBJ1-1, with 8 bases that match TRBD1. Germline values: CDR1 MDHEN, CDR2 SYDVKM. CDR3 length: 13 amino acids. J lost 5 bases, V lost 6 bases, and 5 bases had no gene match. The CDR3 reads CASRTGGHTEAFF. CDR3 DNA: TGTGCCAGCAGAACAGGGGGACATACTGAAGCTTTCTTT.

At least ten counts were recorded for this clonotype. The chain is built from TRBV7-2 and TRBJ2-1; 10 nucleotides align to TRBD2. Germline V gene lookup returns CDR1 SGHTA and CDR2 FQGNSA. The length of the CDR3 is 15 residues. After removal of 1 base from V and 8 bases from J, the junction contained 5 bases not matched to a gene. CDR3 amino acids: CASSLGQGLAYEQFF. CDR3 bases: TGTGCCAGCAGCTTAGGACAGGGACTAGCGTATGAGCAGTTCTTC.

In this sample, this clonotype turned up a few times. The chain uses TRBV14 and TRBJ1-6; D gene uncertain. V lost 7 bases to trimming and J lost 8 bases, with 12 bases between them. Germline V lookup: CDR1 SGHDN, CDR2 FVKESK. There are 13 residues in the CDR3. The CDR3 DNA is TGTGCCAGCACCGCAAAGGGCTATTCACCCCTCCACTTT. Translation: CASTAKGYSPLHF. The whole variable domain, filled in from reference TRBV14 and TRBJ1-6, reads EAGVTQFPSHSVIEKGQTVTLRCDPISGHDNLYWYRRVMGKEIKFLLHFVKESKQDESGMPNNRFLAERTGGTYSTLKVQPAELEDSGVYFCASTAKGYSPLHFGNGTRLTVT.

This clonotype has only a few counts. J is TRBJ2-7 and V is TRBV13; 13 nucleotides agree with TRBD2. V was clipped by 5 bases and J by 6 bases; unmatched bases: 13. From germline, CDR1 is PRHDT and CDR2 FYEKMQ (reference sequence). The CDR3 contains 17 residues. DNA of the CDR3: TGTGCCAGCAGCGTACTAGCGGGAGGGCCTATGGGGCTCGAGCAGTACTTC. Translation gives CASSVLAGGPMGLEQYF. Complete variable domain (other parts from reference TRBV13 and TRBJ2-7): AAGVIQSPRHLIKEKRETATLKCYPIPRHDTVYWYQQGPGQDPQFLISFYEKMQSDKGSIPDRFSAQQFSDYHSELNMSSLELGDSALYFCASSVLAGGPMGLEQYFGPGTRLTVT.